The 21 T cell receptor beta chains listed next were all sequenced from one sample in a study of OX40 agonist ivuxolimab in advanced cancers. The assay was immunoSEQ multiplex PCR, and TCRdb's table has in-frame clones only and misses some. The sample carries about 13,000 clones, less than 90% recorded once. The material was CD4+ or CD8+ T cells sorted from blood, obtained in a trial of the OX40 agonist ivuxolimab. The receptor source for this set is an adult with an advanced solid tumor such as melanoma, head and neck, liver or kidney cancer.

For this clone: A junction end diverges from the germline sequence, so it may reflect a read error. Other DNA sequences from this sample encode an identical CDR3 as well. The rearrangement joins TRBV19 to TRBJ1-2, with TRBD1 as a possible D gene (5 bases). Germline V gene data show CDR1 as LNHDA and CDR2 as SQIVND (reference sequence). The CDR3 covers 14 residues. The CDR3 DNA reads TGCGCCACCCACGTGGTGGGGAAAGGGGATGGCTACACCTTC. Translating gives CATHVVGKGDGYTF.

This clone has just one count. This sequence joins TRBV2 and TRBJ2-7; D is possibly TRBD1 (8 bases). Germline V gene data show CDR1 as SNHLY and CDR2 as FYNNEI. CDR3 length equals 14 residues. V lost 6 bases and J 1 base, leaving 13 bases between the germline ends. This CDR3 is CASRPQGGSYEQYF. In nucleotides, the CDR3 is TGTGCCAGCAGACCACAGGGGGGGTCCTACGAGCAGTACTTC.

V and J are TRBV6-5 and TRBJ2-7; 10 nucleotides match TRBD1. Germline trimming cut 6 bases from V and 5 bases from J; bases unmatched to any gene: 4. The germline V gene has CDR1 MNHEY and CDR2 SVGAGI. This CDR3 region has 13 residues. In DNA form, the CDR3 reads TGTGCCAGCAGCCGGGACAGGGGCCACGAGCAGTACTTC. It is translated as CASSRDRGHEQYF.

V gene TRBV11-3 combines with J gene TRBJ2-2; D is unresolved. Germline V gives CDR1 SGHNT, CDR2 YENEEA. This CDR3 spans 15 amino acids. Deletions cut 5 bases from V and 0 bases from J, with 10 bases between. The DNA for the CDR3 is TGTGCCAGCAGCCCCATAGACTCGAACACCGGGGAGCTGTTTTTT. Encoded protein: CASSPIDSNTGELFF.

The chain carries TRBV11-2 and TRBJ2-7; D might be TRBD1 (5 bases). Between the trimmed V and J ends, which lost 1 base and 2 bases, there was a span of 9 bases. Germline V gene sequence: CDR1 SGHAT, CDR2 FQNNGV. This CDR3 has 14 amino acids. CDR3 nucleotides: TGTGCCAGCAGCTTAGCCAGGGTGACCTACGAGCAGTACTTC. This translates into CASSLARVTYEQYF. Complete variable domain (other parts from reference TRBV11-2 and TRBJ2-7): EAGVAQSPRYKIIEKRQSVAFWCNPISGHATLYWYQQILGQGPKLLIQFQNNGVVDDSQLPKDRFSAERLKGVDSTLKIQPAKLEDSAVYLCASSLARVTYEQYFGPGTRLTVT.

The J gene is TRBJ2-1, the V gene TRBV7-3, with D tentatively TRBD1 (6 bases). The ends were cut back, 2 bases at V and 10 bases at J, with 15 bases in the middle. In germline, CDR1 is SGHTA, CDR2 FQGTGA. The CDR3 runs 14 residues. The CDR3 spells CASSLEGVQPEQFF. The CDR3 region has the DNA TGTGCCAGCAGCTTAGAGGGGGTACAACCCGAGCAGTTCTTC.

The chain combines TRBV7-2 with TRBJ1-1; D not certain. The CDR3 is made up of 14 amino acids. Germline CDR1 is SGHTA and CDR2 is FQGNSA. Trimming shortened V by 2 bases and J by 1 base, and 8 bases separated the two germline ends. CDR3 loop: CASSLNSPNTEAFF. The CDR3 DNA reads TGTGCCAGCAGCTTAAACAGCCCGAACACTGAAGCTTTCTTT.

This chain links TRBV30 with TRBJ1-4, with D unresolved. The V and J ends lost 3 bases and 2 bases respectively, with 10 bases between them. The CDR3 totals 14 residues. From germline, CDR1 is GTSNPN and CDR2 SVGIG (reference sequence). As DNA, the CDR3 is TGTGCCTGGAGGAACACGCCCACTAATGAAAAACTGTTTTTT. Translated: CAWRNTPTNEKLFF.

This clone was counted only a few times. The chain has TRBV7-9 and TRBJ1-1; D is unclear. Trimming pared 1 base from V and 3 bases from J, leaving 3 bases between. The CDR3 covers 12 residues. CDR1 is SEHNR, CDR2 FQNEAQ, per germline (reference sequence). The chain's CDR3 is CASSLEDTEAFF. Here the CDR3 DNA reads TGTGCCAGCAGCTTAGAGGACACTGAAGCTTTCTTT.

The chain carries TRBV2 and TRBJ1-2; perhaps TRBD1 as D (5 bases). Germline-derived CDR1 and CDR2 are SNHLY and FYNNEI. The CDR3 is made up of 10 amino acids. V lost 8 bases and J 7 bases, leaving 8 bases between the germline ends. The CDR3 reads CASRGVGYTF. The CDR3 DNA is TGTGCCAGCCGGGGGGTTGGCTACACCTTC.

The gene calls are TRBV6-6 and TRBJ2-3; D not resolved. The CDR3 length is 14 residues. V was trimmed by 0 bases and J by 3 bases, leaving 7 bases between them. Germline lookup yields CDR1 MNHNY and CDR2 SVGAGI (reference sequence). Written as DNA, the CDR3 is TGTGCCAGCAGTTACTCGTCAGCTACAGATACGCAGTATTTT. This gives the protein CASSYSSATDTQYF.

The rearrangement joins TRBV29-1 to TRBJ2-7, with D perhaps TRBD2 (6 bases). V lost 2 bases and J 3 bases, leaving 11 bases between the germline ends. The CDR3 is 13 amino acids. Germline assignment: CDR1 SQVTM and CDR2 ANQGSEA. This chain's CDR3 is CSVEPLAGYEQYF. CDR3 DNA: TGCAGCGTTGAACCACTAGCTGGCTACGAGCAGTACTTC.

V usage is TRBV16 and J usage is TRBJ2-1, with TRBD2 matching over 10 bases. Per the germline V gene, CDR1 is KGHSY and CDR2 is FQNENV. The CDR3 spans 14 residues. V lost 3 bases and J lost 9; bases outside the gene matches: 5. CDR3 sequence reads: CASSQSGGAGEQFF. In DNA, the CDR3 is TGTGCCAGCAGCCAGAGCGGGGGGGCCGGTGAGCAGTTCTTC.

The V gene is TRBV14, the J gene TRBJ2-3; no reliable D call. The CDR3 loop spans 13 amino acids. V was trimmed by 0 bases and J by 11 bases, leaving 12 bases between them. Germline loops: CDR1 SGHDN, CDR2 FVKESK. The CDR3 DNA sequence: TGTGCCAGCAGCCAAGATCACCGGGTCGGGCAGTATTTT. It specifies CASSQDHRVGQYF.

The V call is TRBV7-3, the J call TRBJ2-1; D may be TRBD2 (5 bases). The length of the CDR3 is 11 residues. V lost 2 bases and J lost 9, with 5 bases in between. CDR1 and CDR2 from the germline V gene are SGHTA and FQGTGA. The DNA of the CDR3 is TGTGCCAGCAGCTTAGGGAGTGAGCAGTTCTTC. Its translation is CASSLGSEQFF.

This sequence joins TRBV7-6 and TRBJ2-7, with 12 bases fitting TRBD2. This CDR3 is 16 amino acids long. CDR1 is SGHVS and CDR2 is FNYEAQ in the germline V gene. V gave up 1 base and J gave up 0 bases; unmatched junction bases: 1. The DNA for the CDR3 is TGTGCCAGCAGCTTAGGGACTAGCGGGAACTCCTACGAGCAGTACTTC. This translates into CASSLGTSGNSYEQYF.

V usage is TRBV6-4 and J usage is TRBJ2-3; 13 nucleotides agree with TRBD2. The V gene end was trimmed by 2 bases and the J gene end by 6 bases; junction bases not matched to a gene: 2. The CDR3 runs to 15 residues. Germline V gene sequence: CDR1 MRHNA, CDR2 SNTAGT. The CDR3 sequence is CASSDGTSGADTQYF. The CDR3 DNA sequence: TGTGCCAGCAGTGACGGGACTAGCGGGGCCGATACGCAGTATTTT.

The chain links TRBV11-2 to TRBJ2-7; possible D gene TRBD1, 6 bases. Per germline, CDR1 SGHAT and CDR2 FQNNGV. This CDR3 comprises 12 residues. The V end lost 3 bases, the J end lost 5 bases, and 8 bases lay between the germline ends. CDR3 loop: CASSFPGDEQYF. The CDR3 nucleotides read TGTGCCAGCAGCTTCCCAGGGGACGAGCAGTACTTC.

The rearrangement links TRBV7-3 to TRBJ2-2; D possibly corresponds to TRBD1 (6 bases). Trimming shortened V by 3 bases and J by 1 base, and 9 bases separated the two germline ends. The CDR3 is 15 residues long. Germline assignment: CDR1 SGHTA and CDR2 FQGTGA. CDR3 loop: CASSFRGQNTGELFF. In nucleotides, the CDR3 is TGTGCCAGCAGCTTCCGGGGACAGAACACCGGGGAGCTGTTTTTT. The full variable domain, with the rest looked up from reference TRBV7-3 and TRBJ2-2, is GAGVSQTPSNKVTEKGKYVELRCDPISGHTALYWYRQSLGQGPEFLIYFQGTGAADDSGLPNDRFFAVRPEGSVSTLKIQRTERGDSAVYLCASSFRGQNTGELFFGEGSRLTVL.

The V gene is TRBV9, the J gene TRBJ1-1, with 7 bases lining up with TRBD1. V was clipped by 4 bases and J by 8 bases; unmatched bases: 5. This CDR3 comprises 12 residues. The V gene's germline CDR1 is SGDLS and CDR2 YYNGEE. The CDR3 DNA reads as TGTGCCAGCAGCCCCCCGGACAGGGAAGCTTTCTTT. It is translated as CASSPPDREAFF.

This rearrangement joins TRBV11-2 to TRBJ2-7; maybe TRBD2 (5 bases). Germline CDR1 SGHAT, CDR2 FQNNGV. V was trimmed by 1 base and J by 3 bases, leaving 10 bases between them. The CDR3 sequence is 14 residues long. The chain's CDR3 is CASSLVGNRYEQYF. Written as DNA, the CDR3 is TGTGCCAGCAGCTTAGTCGGGAACCGCTACGAGCAGTACTTC.